This TCR beta chain was profiled in a study of shared clonotypes between healthy human individuals. Study outcomes and limitations: Clonotype sharing among donors was thought likely to change with sequencing depth.

The assay used deep level. Sequenced by immunoSEQ multiplex PCR; TCRdb stores in-frame clones only, minus some. Found here are 950,000 to 1,100,000 clones, about 80% of them singletons; the top ten hold more than 0.55%. Details on this clone: Its antigen is currently unknown.

The origin of this receptor is a man aged 18 to 30 in good health. Some clones in this sample may be carry-over from other donors' samples. The sequenced sample consisted of memory CD4+ T cells from PBMCs. As for subset: CD45RA-negative fraction.

For the CDR3, the DNA is TGTGCCAGCAGTTACCCGGGAGGGGGCAGGAATGAGCAGTTCTTC. As protein: CASSYPGGGRNEQFF. V gene TRBV28 combines with J gene TRBJ2-1; maybe TRBD2 (8 bases). This CDR3 contains 15 residues. Deletions cut 4 bases from V and 7 bases from J, with 17 bases between. Germline CDR1 reads MDHEN; CDR2 reads SYDVKM. The full variable domain, in which reference TRBV28 and TRBJ2-1 provide the parts outside the CDR3, is DVKVTQSSRYLVKRTGEKVFLECVQDMDHENMFWYRQDPGLGLRLIYFSYDVKMKEKGDIPEGYSVSREKKERFSLILESASTNQTSMYLCASSYPGGGRNEQFFGPGTRLTVL.